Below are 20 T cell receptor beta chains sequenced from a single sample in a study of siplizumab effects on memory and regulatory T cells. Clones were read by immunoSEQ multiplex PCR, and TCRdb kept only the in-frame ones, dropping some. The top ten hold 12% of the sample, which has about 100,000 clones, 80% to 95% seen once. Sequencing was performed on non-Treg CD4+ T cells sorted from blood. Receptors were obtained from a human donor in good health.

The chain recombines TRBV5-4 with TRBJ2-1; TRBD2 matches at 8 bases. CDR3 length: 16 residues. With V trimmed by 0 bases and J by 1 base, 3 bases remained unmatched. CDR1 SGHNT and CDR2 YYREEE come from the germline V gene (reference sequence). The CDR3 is CASSLGLAFSYNEQFF. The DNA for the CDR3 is TGTGCCAGCAGCTTGGGACTAGCGTTTTCCTACAATGAGCAGTTCTTC.

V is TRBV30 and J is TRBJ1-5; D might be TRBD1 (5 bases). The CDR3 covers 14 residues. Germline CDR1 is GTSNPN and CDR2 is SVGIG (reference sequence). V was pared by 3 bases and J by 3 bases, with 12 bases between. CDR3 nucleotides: TGTGCCTGGAGGGGTGACAGTTCCAATCAGCCCCAGCATTTT. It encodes CAWRGDSSNQPQHF. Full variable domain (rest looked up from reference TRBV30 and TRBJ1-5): SQTIHQWPATLVQPVGSPLSLECTVEGTSNPNLYWYRQAAGRGLQLLFYSVGIGQISSEVPQNLSASRPQDRQFILSSKKLLLSDSGFYLCAWRGDSSNQPQHFGDGTRLSIL.

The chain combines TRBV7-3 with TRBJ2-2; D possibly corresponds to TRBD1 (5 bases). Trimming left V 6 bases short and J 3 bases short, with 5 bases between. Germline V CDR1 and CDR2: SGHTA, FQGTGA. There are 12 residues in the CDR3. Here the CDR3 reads CASRQDTGELFF. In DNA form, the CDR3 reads TGTGCCAGCAGACAGGACACCGGGGAGCTGTTTTTT.

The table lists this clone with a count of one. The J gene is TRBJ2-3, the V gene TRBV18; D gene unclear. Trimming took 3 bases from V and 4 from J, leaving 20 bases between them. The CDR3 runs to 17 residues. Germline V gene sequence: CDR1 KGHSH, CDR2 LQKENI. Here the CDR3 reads CASSPVRSLVSSDTQYF. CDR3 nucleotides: TGTGCCAGCTCACCGGTACGGAGTCTTGTATCATCAGATACGCAGTATTTT.

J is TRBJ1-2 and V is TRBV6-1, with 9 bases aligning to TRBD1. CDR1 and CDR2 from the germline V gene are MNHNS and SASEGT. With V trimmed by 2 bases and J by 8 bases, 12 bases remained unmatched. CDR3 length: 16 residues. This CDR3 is CASSEIYVGQGQGYTF. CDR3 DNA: TGTGCCAGCAGTGAAATTTACGTGGGACAGGGTCAGGGCTACACCTTC.

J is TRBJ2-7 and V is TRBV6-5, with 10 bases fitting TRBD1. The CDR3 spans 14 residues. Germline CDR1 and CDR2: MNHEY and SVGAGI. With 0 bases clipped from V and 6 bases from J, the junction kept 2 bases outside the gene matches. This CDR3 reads CASSYSDRGGEQYF. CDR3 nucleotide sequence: TGTGCCAGCAGTTACTCGGACAGGGGGGGCGAGCAGTACTTC.

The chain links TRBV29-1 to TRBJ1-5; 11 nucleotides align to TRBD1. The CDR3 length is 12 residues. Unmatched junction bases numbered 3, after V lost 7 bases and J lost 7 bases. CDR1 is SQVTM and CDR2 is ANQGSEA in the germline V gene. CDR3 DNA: TGCAGCGCCGGGACAGGGGGGCAGCCCCAGCATTTT. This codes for CSAGTGGQPQHF.

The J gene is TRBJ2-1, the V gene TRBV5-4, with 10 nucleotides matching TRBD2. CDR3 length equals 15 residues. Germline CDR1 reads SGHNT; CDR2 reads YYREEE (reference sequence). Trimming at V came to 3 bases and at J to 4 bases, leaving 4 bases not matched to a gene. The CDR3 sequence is CASSSKLAGYNEQFF. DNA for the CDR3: TGTGCCAGCAGCTCCAAACTAGCGGGATACAATGAGCAGTTCTTC.

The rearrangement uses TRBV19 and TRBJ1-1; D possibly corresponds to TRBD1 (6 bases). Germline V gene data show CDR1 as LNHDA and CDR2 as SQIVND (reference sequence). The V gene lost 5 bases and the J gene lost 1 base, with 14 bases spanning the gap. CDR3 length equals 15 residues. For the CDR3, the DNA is TGTGCCAGTAGTGCGGGGGCTAGGGGGAACACTGAAGCTTTCTTT. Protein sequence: CASSAGARGNTEAFF.

In nucleotides, the CDR3 is TGTGCCAGCAGCGTAGACCCGAGGCAAGAGACCCAGTACTTC. Amino acids: CASSVDPRQETQYF. The rearrangement uses TRBV9 and TRBJ2-5; the D is unclear. The V end lost 0 bases, the J end lost 2 bases, and 8 bases lay between the germline ends. The CDR3 covers 14 residues. Germline lookup yields CDR1 SGDLS and CDR2 YYNGEE.

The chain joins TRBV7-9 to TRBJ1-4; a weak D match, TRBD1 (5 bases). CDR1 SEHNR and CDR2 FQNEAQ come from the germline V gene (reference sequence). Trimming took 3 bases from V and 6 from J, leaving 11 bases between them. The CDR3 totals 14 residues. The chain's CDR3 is CASSFGDRDEKLFF. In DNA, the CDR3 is TGTGCCAGCAGCTTCGGGGACCGGGATGAAAAACTGTTTTTT.

As DNA, the CDR3 is TGTGCCATCAGACCGACAGTCGTGGCCTATGGCTACACCTTC. It translates to CAIRPTVVAYGYTF. The chain recombines TRBV10-3 with TRBJ1-2, with D possibly TRBD1 on 5 matching bases. The CDR3 runs 14 residues. Trimming removed 6 bases from V and 4 bases from J, with 15 bases in between. The germline CDR1 and CDR2 sequences are ENHRY and SYGVKD.

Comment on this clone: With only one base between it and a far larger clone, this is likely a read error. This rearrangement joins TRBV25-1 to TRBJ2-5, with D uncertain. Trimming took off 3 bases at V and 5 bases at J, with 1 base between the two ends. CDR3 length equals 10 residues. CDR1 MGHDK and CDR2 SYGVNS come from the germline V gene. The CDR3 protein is CASSEETQYF. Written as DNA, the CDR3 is TGTGCCAGCAGTGAGGAGACCCAGTACTTC.

This CDR3 reads CASSQSSGANVLTF. The CDR3 nucleotides are TGTGCCAGTAGCCAATCCTCTGGGGCCAACGTCCTGACTTTC. The chain employs TRBV19 and TRBJ2-6; the D is unclear. CDR1 is LNHDA and CDR2 is SQIVND in the germline V gene (reference sequence). CDR3 size: 14 residues. Trimming left V 6 bases short and J 0 bases short, with 6 bases between.

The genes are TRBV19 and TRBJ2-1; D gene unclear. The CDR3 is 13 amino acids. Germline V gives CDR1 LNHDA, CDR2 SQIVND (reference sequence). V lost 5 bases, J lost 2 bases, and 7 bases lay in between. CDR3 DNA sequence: TGTGCCAGTAGTGGGTTCGCCTACAATGAGCAGTTCTTC. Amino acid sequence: CASSGFAYNEQFF.

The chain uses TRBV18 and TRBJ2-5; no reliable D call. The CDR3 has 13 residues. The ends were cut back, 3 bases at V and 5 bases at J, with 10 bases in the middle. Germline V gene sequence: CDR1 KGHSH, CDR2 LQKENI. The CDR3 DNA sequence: TGTGCCAGCTCACCGGGGAACATGGAGACCCAGTACTTC. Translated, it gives CASSPGNMETQYF.

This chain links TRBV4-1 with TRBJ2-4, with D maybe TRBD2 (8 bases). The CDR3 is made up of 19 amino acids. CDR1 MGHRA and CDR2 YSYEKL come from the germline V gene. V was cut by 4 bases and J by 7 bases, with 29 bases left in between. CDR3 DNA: TGCGCCAGCAGCCCCCGGGACAGCCGGGGGGGGCAGTATCGGAACATTCAGTACTTC. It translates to CASSPRDSRGGQYRNIQYF.

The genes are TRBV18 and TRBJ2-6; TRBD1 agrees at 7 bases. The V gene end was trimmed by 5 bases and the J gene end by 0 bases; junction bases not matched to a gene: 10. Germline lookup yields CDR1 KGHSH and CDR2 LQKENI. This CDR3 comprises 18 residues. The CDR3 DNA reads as TGTGCCAGCTCAGCCCAGGGGGTGACCCTCTCTGGGGCCAACGTCCTGACTTTC. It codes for CASSAQGVTLSGANVLTF.

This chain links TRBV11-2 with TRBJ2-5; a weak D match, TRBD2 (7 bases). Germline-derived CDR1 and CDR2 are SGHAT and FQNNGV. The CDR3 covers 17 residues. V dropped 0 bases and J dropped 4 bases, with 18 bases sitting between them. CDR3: CASSLDWSGGGIETQYF. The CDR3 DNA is TGTGCCAGCAGCTTAGATTGGTCGGGGGGCGGAATAGAGACCCAGTACTTC.

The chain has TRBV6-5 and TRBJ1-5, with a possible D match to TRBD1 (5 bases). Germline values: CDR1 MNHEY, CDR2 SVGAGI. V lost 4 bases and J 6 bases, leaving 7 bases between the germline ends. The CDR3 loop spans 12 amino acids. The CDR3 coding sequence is TGTGCCAGCAGTTCGGGGGGTCAGCCCCAGCATTTT. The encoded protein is CASSSGGQPQHF.